The sequence of this T cell receptor beta chain was determined in a study of shared clonotypes between healthy human individuals. Some 30,000 T cell genomes (approximately 190 ng DNA) went into each sorted-subset replicate. Some clones are missing from TCRdb's copy, which holds only in-frame ones; the method was immunoSEQ multiplex PCR. The sample carries some 2,500,000 clones, just under 95% recorded once. A note on this clone: Other DNA sequences in this sample translate to the same CDR3.

The CDR3 consists of 12 residues. Germline values: CDR1 SGHRS, CDR2 YFSETQ. Trimming stripped 7 bases from V and 2 bases from J, with 9 bases between. Sample: naive CD4+ T cells from PBMCs. Subset given: CD45RA+ positively selected. This sequence joins TRBV5-1 and TRBJ2-5; D gene ambiguous. The sequence was collected from a man aged 18 to 29 in good health. Some clones in this sample may be carry-over from other donors' samples. The CDR3 sequence is CASSRSQETQYF. CDR3 in DNA: TGCGCCAGCTCCCGATCGCAAGAGACCCAGTACTTC.